This T cell receptor (beta chain) is drawn from a study of siplizumab effects on memory and regulatory T cells (dated by TCRdb to 2018 to 2020). At the level of the whole study: The study examined how the anti-CD2 antibody siplizumab affects alloreactive T-cell subsets in allogeneic mixed lymphocyte reactions built from human PBMCs.

Libraries were built with the immunoSEQ multiplex PCR assay. Around 10^5 TCR templates per sample were assayed by the deep sequencing platform. Genomic DNA extracted from sorted T cells was the material used for TCRbeta CDR3 sequencing. In the paper's pipeline: The R programming language was used for clonal analysis of the TCRbeta CDR3 data. Alloreactive CD4+ and CD8+ clones were identified by comparing unstimulated samples to CFSE-low samples taken after the reaction. By matching sequences to the repertoires of sorted unstimulated Treg and non-Treg cells, each alloreactive CD4+ clone was assigned a regulatory or non-regulatory origin. TCRdb took over this immuneACCESS table, retaining in-frame rearrangements with V and J assigned. Such tables are incomplete; in checked studies, under half of the missing clones stem from an unresolved V gene, and the remainder is unexplained. For V, J and clone size, that table is used; D and trimming come from the DNA. The sample data list some 97,000 clones, and about 95% of these were observed just once. Together, the top ten hold 1% to 1.5% of the sample.

Comments on this clone: No cognate antigen has been identified for it. No much larger clonotype is one base removed from it; base qualities were not supplied.

Trimming costs V 4 bases and J 3 bases, and their ends lie 12 bases apart. CDR3 length: 14 amino acids, cysteine to phenylalanine. Only the CDR3 region is kept as DNA, spanning 42 bases read in frame from base 1. CDR1 is given as KGHSH and CDR2 as LQKENI, both from the germline V gene. Sorted unstimulated T cells, along with proliferating T cells recovered from mixed lymphocyte reactions, underwent TCRbeta CDR3 sequencing. Fresh whole blood from fewer than 12 HLA-typed healthy donors was used to isolate PBMCs. To map where alloreactive clones came from, unstimulated CD4+ non-regulatory T cells were FACS-sorted. The study at large found these results: Because sequences below about 10^-5 frequency were poorly captured, only a minor fraction of alloreactive clones could be mapped to unstimulated subsets. Whether proliferating Tregs from siplizumab cultures were suppressive was not functionally confirmed. In reactions with siplizumab, an average of about 69% of mappable alloreactive CD4+ clones were Treg-derived, compared with 25% to 30% in control reactions. A naive or memory phenotype could not be assigned to roughly 75-95% of proliferating CD4+ or CD8+ clones. Siplizumab significantly lowered the cumulative frequency of alloreactive sequences that could be traced to unstimulated CD4+ memory T cells. Unstimulated naive T cells appeared to be more diverse than memory T cells, and naive cells seemed to make a substantial contribution to the alloresponse.

Recombination linked TRBV18 to TRBJ2-5; a weak D assignment points to TRBD1 (5 bases agree). The source of this sequence is a human donor in good health. The sequencing sample was made of non-Treg CD4+ T cells sorted from blood. The label giving this sample's cell subset or site can be read as: FACS-sorted unstimulated CD4+ non-regulatory T cells. The sequenced DNA: TGTGCCAGCTCACTTGGGGCCGCGGAAGAGACCCAGTACTTC. Its translation reads: CASSLGAAEETQYF.